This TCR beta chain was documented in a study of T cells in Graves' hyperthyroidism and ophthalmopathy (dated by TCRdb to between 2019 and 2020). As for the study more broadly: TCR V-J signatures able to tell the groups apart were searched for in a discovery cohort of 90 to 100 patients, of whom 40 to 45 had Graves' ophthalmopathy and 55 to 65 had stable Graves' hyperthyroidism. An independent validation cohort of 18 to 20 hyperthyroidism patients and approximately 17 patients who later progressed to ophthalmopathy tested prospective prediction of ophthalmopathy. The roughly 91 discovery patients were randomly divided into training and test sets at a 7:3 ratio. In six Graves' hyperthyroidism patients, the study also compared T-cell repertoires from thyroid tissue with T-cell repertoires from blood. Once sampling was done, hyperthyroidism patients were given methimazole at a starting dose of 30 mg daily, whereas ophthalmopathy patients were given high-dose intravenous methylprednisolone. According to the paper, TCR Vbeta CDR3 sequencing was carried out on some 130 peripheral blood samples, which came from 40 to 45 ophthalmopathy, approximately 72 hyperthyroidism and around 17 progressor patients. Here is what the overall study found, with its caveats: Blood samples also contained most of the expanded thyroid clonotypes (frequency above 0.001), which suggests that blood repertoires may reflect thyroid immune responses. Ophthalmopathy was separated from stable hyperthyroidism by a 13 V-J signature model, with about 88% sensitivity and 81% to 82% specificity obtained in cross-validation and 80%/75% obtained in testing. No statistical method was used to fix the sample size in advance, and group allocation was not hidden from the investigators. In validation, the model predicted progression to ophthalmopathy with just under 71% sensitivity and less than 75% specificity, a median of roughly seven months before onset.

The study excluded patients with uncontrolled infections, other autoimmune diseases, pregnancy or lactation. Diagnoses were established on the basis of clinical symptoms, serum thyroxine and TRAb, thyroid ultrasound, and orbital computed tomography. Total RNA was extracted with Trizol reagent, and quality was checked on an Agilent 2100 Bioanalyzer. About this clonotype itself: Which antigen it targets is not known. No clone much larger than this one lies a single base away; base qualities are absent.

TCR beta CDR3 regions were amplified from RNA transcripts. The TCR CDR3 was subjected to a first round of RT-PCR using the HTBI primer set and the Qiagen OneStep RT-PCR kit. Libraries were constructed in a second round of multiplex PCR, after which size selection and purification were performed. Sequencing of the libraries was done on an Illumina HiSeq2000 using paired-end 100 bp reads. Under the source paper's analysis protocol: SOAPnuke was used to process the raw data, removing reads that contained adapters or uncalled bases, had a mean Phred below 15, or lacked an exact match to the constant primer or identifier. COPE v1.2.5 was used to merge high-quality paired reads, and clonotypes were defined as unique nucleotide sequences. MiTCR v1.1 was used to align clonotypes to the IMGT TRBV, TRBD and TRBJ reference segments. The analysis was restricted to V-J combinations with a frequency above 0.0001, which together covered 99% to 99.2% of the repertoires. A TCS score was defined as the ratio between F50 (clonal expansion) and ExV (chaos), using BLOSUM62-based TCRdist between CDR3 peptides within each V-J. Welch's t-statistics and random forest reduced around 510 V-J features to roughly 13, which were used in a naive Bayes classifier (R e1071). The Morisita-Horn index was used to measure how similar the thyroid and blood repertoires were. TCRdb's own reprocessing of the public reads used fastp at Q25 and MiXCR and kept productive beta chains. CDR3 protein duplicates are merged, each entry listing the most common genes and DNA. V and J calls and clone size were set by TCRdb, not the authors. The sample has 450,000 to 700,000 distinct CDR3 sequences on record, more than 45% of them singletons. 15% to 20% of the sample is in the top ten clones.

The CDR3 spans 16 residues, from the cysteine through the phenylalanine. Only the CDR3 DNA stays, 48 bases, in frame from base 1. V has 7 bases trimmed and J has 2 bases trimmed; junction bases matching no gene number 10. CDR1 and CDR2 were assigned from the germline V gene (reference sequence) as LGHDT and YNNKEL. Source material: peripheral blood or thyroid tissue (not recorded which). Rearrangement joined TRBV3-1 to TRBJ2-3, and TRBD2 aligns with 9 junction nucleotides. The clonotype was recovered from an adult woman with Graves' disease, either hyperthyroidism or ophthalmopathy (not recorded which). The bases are TGTGCCAGCAAACCGGGACTAGCTATCACCACAGATACGCAGTATTTT. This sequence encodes CASKPGLAITTDTQYF.